The 2 T cell receptor beta chains listed next were all sequenced from one sample in a study of T cell changes during pregnancy in multiple sclerosis. The data were produced by immunoSEQ multiplex PCR, yet TCRdb's version contains in-frame clones alone and is incomplete. The table shows 35,000 to 55,000 clones, with 93% occurring only once. Sequenced here: CD8+ T cells from peripheral blood mononuclear cells, sampled after pregnancy. The receptors stem from a female donor with multiple sclerosis, enrolled in a pregnancy study.

The gene calls are TRBV7-9 and TRBJ2-7; TRBD1 agrees at 12 bases. V was clipped by 5 bases and J by 6 bases; unmatched bases: 11. The CDR3 covers 16 residues. Germline CDR1 and CDR2: SEHNR and FQNEAQ (reference sequence). CDR3 sequence: CASSPSGTGGRPEQYF. In DNA, the CDR3 is TGTGCCAGCAGCCCATCAGGGACAGGGGGCAGGCCCGAGCAGTACTTC. The full variable domain, completed using reference TRBV7-9 and TRBJ2-7, is DTGVSQNPRHKITKRGQNVTFRCDPISEHNRLYWYRQTLGQGPEFLTYFQNEAQLEKSRLLSDRFSAERPKGSFSTLEIQRTEQGDSAMYLCASSPSGTGGRPEQYFGPGTRLTVT.

The count of this clone is one. The chain combines TRBV28 with TRBJ2-4; weak D call: TRBD2 (5 bases). Germline V CDR1 and CDR2: MDHEN, SYDVKM. Trimming cost V 5 bases and J 0 bases, with 20 bases left between them. CDR3 length: 18 amino acids. The chain's CDR3 is CASSQAWASGLAKNIQYF. In DNA, the CDR3 is TGTGCCAGCAGTCAGGCGTGGGCAAGCGGCCTAGCCAAAAACATTCAGTACTTC.